This note documents a single T cell receptor beta chain sequence. The antigen is unknown. Looked up from germline, CDR1 is SGHRS and CDR2 is YFSETQ. There are 18 residues in the CDR3. Trimming stripped 0 bases from V and 0 bases from J, with 13 bases between. These data originate in a study of OX40 agonist ivuxolimab in advanced cancers. About the study: The patients' treatment was ivuxolimab, an agonistic anti-OX40 (CD134) antibody. Dose-escalation cases comprised hepatocellular carcinoma, melanoma, renal cell or head and neck cancer.

Notes on the study in general: At 0.1 to 3.0 mg/kg and by week 6, CD4+ and CD8+ T cells in the blood had expanded clonally. Determination of antigen specificity was not performed for the expanded peripheral T cells.

The method was immunoSEQ multiplex PCR; TCRdb's version includes in-frame clones alone and lacks a portion of them. The sample consists of fewer than 45,000 clones, 74% of them appearing once. Sequencing used CD4+ or CD8+ T cells sorted from blood, obtained in a trial of the OX40 agonist ivuxolimab. V and J are TRBV5-1 and TRBJ2-6; perhaps TRBD2 as D (5 bases). The TCR sequence derives from an adult with an advanced solid tumor such as melanoma, head and neck, liver or kidney cancer. CDR3 loop: CASSLVTRVNSGANVLTF. As DNA, the CDR3 is TGCGCCAGCAGCTTGGTAACTAGGGTTAACTCTGGGGCCAACGTCCTGACTTTC.